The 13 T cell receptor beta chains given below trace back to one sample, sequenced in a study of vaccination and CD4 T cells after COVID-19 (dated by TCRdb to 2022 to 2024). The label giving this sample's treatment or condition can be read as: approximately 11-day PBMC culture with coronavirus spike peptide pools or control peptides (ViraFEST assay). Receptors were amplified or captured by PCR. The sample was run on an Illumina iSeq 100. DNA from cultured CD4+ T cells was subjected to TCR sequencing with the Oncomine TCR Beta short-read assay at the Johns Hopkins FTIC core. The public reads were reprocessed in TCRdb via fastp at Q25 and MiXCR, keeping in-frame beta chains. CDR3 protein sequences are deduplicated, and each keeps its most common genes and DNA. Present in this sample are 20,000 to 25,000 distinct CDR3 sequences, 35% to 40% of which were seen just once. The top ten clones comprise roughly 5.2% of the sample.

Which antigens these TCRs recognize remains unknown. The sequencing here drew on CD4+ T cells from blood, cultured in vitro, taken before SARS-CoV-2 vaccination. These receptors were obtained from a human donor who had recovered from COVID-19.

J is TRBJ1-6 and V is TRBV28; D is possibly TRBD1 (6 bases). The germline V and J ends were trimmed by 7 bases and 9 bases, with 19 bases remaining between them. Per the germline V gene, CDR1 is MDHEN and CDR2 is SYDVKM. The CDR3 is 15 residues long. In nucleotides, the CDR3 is TGTGCCAGCATAAGTACATCAGGGGTGGGTTCACCCCTCCACTTT. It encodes CASISTSGVGSPLHF.

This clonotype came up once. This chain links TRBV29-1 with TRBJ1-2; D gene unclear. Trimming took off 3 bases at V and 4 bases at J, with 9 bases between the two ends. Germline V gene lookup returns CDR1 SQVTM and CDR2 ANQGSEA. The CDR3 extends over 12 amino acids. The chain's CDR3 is CSVDMEGYGYTF. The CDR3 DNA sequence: TGCAGCGTTGATATGGAGGGCTATGGCTACACCTTC. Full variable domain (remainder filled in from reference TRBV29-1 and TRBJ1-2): SAVISQKPSRDICQRGTSLTIQCQVDSQVTMMFWYRQQPGQSLTLIATANQGSEATYESGFVIDKFPISRPNLTFSTLTVSNMSPEDSSIYLCSVDMEGYGYTFGSGTRLTVV.

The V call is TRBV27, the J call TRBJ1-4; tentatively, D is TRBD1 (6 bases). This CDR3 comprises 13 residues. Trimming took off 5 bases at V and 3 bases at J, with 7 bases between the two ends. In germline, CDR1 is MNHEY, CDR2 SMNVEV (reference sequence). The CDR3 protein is CASSDRPNEKLFF. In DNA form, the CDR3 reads TGTGCCAGCAGTGACAGGCCTAATGAAAAACTGTTTTTT.

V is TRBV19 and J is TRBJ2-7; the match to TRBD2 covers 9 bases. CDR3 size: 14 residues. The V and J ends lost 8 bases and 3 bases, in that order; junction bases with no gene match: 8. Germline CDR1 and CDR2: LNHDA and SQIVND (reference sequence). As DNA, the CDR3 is TGTGCCAGTTCCACTAGCGGGCCCAGCTACGAGCAGTACTTC. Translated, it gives CASSTSGPSYEQYF.

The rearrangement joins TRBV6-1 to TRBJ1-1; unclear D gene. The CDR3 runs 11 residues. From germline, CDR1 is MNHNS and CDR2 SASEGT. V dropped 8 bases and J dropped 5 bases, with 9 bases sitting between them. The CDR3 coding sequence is TGTGCCAGCCTTGAAACAACTGAAGCTTTCTTT. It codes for CASLETTEAFF.

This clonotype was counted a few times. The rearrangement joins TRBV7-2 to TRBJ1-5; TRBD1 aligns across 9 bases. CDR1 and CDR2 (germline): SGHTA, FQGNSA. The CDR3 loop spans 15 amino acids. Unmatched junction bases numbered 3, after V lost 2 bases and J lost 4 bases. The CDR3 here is CASSLYGTGNQPQHF. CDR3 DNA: TGTGCCAGCAGCTTATACGGGACAGGGAATCAGCCCCAGCATTTT.

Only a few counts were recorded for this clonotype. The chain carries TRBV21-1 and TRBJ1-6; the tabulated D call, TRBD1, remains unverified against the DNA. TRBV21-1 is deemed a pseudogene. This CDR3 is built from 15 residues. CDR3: CASSKVGRDNSPLHF. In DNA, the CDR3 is TGTGCCAGCAGCAAAGTCGGCAGGGATAATTCACCCCTCCACTTT.

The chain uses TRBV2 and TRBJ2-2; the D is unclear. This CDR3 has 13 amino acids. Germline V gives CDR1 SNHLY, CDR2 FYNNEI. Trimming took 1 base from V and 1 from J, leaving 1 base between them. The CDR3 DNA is TGTGCCAGCAGTGAAGAGAACACCGGGGAGCTGTTTTTT. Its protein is CASSEENTGELFF.

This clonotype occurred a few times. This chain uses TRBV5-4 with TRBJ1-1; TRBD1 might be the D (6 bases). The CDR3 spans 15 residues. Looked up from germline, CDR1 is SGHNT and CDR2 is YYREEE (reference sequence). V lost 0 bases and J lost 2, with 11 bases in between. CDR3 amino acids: CASSLAQGFNTEAFF. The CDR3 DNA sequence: TGTGCCAGCAGCTTGGCCCAGGGGTTCAACACTGAAGCTTTCTTT.

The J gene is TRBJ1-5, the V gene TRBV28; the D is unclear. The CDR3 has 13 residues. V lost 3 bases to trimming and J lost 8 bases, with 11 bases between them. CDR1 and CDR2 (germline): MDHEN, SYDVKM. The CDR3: CASSLILIEPQHF. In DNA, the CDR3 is TGTGCCAGCAGTTTGATCCTGATCGAGCCCCAGCATTTT.

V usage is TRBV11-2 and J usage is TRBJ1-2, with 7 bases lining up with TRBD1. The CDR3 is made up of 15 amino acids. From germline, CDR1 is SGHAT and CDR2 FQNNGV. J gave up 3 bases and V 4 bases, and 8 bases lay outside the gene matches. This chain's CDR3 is CASSSGTGTDYGYTF. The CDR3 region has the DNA TGTGCCAGCAGCTCCGGAACCGGGACAGACTATGGCTACACCTTC.

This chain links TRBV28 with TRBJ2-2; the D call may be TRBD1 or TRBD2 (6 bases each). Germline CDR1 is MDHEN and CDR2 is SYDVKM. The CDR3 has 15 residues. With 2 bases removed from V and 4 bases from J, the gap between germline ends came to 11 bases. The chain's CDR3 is CASSLRRGITGELFF. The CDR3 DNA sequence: TGTGCCAGCAGTTTAAGGAGGGGGATCACCGGGGAGCTGTTTTTT. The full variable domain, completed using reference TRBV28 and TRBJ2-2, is DVKVTQSSRYLVKRTGEKVFLECVQDMDHENMFWYRQDPGLGLRLIYFSYDVKMKEKGDIPEGYSVSREKKERFSLILESASTNQTSMYLCASSLRRGITGELFFGEGSRLTVL.

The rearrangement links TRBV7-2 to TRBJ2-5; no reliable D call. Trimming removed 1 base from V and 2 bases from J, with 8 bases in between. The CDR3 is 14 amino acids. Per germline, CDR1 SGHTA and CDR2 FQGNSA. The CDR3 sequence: CASSLGVLQETQYF. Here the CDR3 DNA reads TGTGCCAGCAGCTTAGGGGTATTGCAAGAGACCCAGTACTTC. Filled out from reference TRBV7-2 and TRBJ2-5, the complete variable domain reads GAGVSQSPSNKVTEKGKDVELRCDPISGHTALYWYRQSLGQGLEFLIYFQGNSAPDKSGLPSDRFSAERTGGSVSTLTIQRTQQEDSAVYLCASSLGVLQETQYFGPGTRLLVL.